This is a list of T cell receptor beta chains from one sample in a study. TCRdb processed the RT-PCR reads anew with MiXCR; each CDR3 protein has one entry. In the table there are 550,000 to 750,000 distinct CDR3 sequences, around 14% of which are singletons. Material: memory CD4+ T cells from blood. These receptors originate from a female donor in good health, serving as a healthy control. Both conserved end residues are part of each CDR3. A D gene is named only where the DNA matches it firmly. Size is stated for part of the rows, as once, few or many counts, or as a class when the clone is expanded.

abundance | j_gene | d_gene | v_gene | CDR3aa | CDR3nt
NA | TRBJ1-4 | TRBD1 | TRBV24-1 | CATSDPTGRNEKLFF | TGTGCCACCAGTGATCCGACAGGGCGTAATGAAAAACTGTTTTTT
NA | TRBJ2-1 | NA | TRBV11-2 | CASSFADPYNEQFF | TGTGCCAGCAGCTTTGCCGACCCCTACAATGAGCAGTTCTTC
many | TRBJ2-6 | NA | TRBV12-3/TRBV12-4 | CASSLTTGSGANVLTF | TGTGCCAGCAGCTTAACAACAGGGTCTGGGGCCAACGTCCTGACTTTC
many | TRBJ2-3 | NA | TRBV5-1 | CASSLGQGADTQYF | TGCGCCAGCAGCTTGGGTCAGGGAGCAGATACGCAGTATTTT
NA | TRBJ2-2 | TRBD2 | TRBV11-2 | CASSLDVVAGGGTGELFF | TGTGCCAGCAGCTTAGATGTGGTAGCGGGAGGTGGCACCGGGGAGCTGTTTTTT
NA | TRBJ2-1 | TRBD2 | TRBV10-3 | CAIRAGGPESEQFF | TGTGCCATCAGAGCGGGGGGGCCTGAGAGTGAGCAGTTCTTC
few | TRBJ1-5 | TRBD1 | TRBV5-1 | CASSLGDSHNQPQHF | TGCGCCAGCAGCTTGGGGGACAGCCATAATCAGCCCCAGCATTTT
NA | TRBJ2-1 | NA | TRBV20-1 | CSAGTGNRYNEQFF | TGCAGTGCCGGAACAGGGAACCGCTACAATGAGCAGTTCTTC
many | TRBJ1-5 | NA | TRBV6-2/TRBV6-3 | CASSSIRIGSNQPQHF | TGTGCCAGCAGTTCAATTAGGATTGGGAGCAATCAGCCCCAGCATTTT
many | TRBJ2-3 | TRBD1 | TRBV5-1 | CASSLAEGAVTDTQYF | TGCGCCAGCAGCTTGGCCGAGGGGGCTGTTACGGATACGCAGTATTTT
many | TRBJ1-2 | TRBD1 | TRBV12-3/TRBV12-4 | CASSFAPGQGPGYTF | TGTGCCAGCAGTTTTGCCCCGGGACAGGGGCCCGGCTACACCTTC
NA | TRBJ1-2 | NA | TRBV20-1 | CSARWFIEYTF | TGCAGTGCTAGGTGGTTCATTGAATACACCTTC
NA | TRBJ2-1 | NA | TRBV30 | CAWSVRGSRIF | TGTGCCTGGAGTGTACGGGGTTCGCGGATCTTC
NA | TRBJ1-1 | NA | TRBV19 | CASSDIPGRGNTEAFF | TGTGCCAGTAGTGATATTCCGGGACGAGGGAACACTGAAGCTTTCTTT
few | TRBJ2-1 | TRBD1 | TRBV3-1 | CASSHGTGGLRQFF | TGTGCCAGCAGCCATGGGACAGGGGGTCTCAGGCAGTTCTTC
many | TRBJ2-5 | TRBD2 | TRBV29-1 | CSVATSGTAYQETQYF | TGCAGCGTTGCGACTAGCGGGACAGCCTACCAAGAGACCCAGTACTTC
many | TRBJ2-3 | NA | TRBV4-3 | CASSQPGGVDTQYF | TGCGCCAGCAGCCAACCTGGGGGCGTGGATACGCAGTATTTT
few | TRBJ2-1 | NA | TRBV5-1 | CASSPLGAEYYNEQFF | TGCGCCAGCAGCCCCCTGGGGGCGGAATACTACAATGAGCAGTTCTTC
few | TRBJ1-1 | NA | TRBV10-3 | CAISDFGRDTEAFF | TGTGCCATCAGTGACTTCGGCCGGGACACTGAAGCTTTCTTT
few | TRBJ2-7 | TRBD2 | TRBV27 | CASSWTSGMGTYEQYF | TGTGCCAGCAGTTGGACTAGCGGGATGGGGACCTACGAGCAGTACTTC
NA | TRBJ2-2 | NA | TRBV7-3 | CASSLNSGVGTGELFF | TGTGCCAGCAGCTTAAATTCGGGAGTGGGGACCGGGGAGCTGTTTTTT
NA | TRBJ1-3 | NA | TRBV20-1 | CSAQGGSGNTIYF | TGCAGTGCGCAAGGGGGGTCTGGAAACACCATATATTTT
many | TRBJ2-2 | TRBD2 | TRBV28 | CASSLGTSGTGELFF | TGTGCCAGCAGTTTGGGGACTAGCGGGACCGGGGAGCTGTTTTTT
few | TRBJ2-3 | NA | TRBV7-2 | CASSPASSTDTQYF | TGTGCCAGCAGCCCCGCGTCTTCCACAGATACGCAGTATTTT
few | TRBJ2-3 | NA | TRBV7-2 | CASSFELSGGTDTQYF | TGTGCCAGCAGCTTTGAGTTGTCGGGGGGCACAGATACGCAGTATTTT
few | TRBJ2-5 | TRBD2 | TRBV7-2 | CASSFAASGGGETQYF | TGTGCCAGCAGTTTCGCGGCTAGCGGGGGGGGAGAGACCCAGTACTTC
NA | TRBJ2-7 | TRBD2 | TRBV19 | CASSRPGLLYEQYF | TGTGCCAGTAGTAGACCGGGACTACTCTACGAGCAGTACTTC
NA | TRBJ1-1 | TRBD1 | TRBV6-2/TRBV6-3 | CASRPTGINTEAFF | TGTGCCAGCAGACCGACAGGGATTAACACTGAAGCTTTCTTT
NA | TRBJ2-1 | NA | TRBV6-6 | CASSSSSRYNEQFF | TGTGCCAGCAGTTCGAGCTCTCGGTACAATGAGCAGTTCTTC
NA | TRBJ1-4 | NA | TRBV5-5 | CASSRDPTDEKLFF | TGTGCCAGCAGCAGGGACCCGACGGATGAAAAACTGTTTTTT
NA | TRBJ2-3 | NA | TRBV7-9 | CASSLIQVADTQYF | TGTGCCAGCAGCTTAATCCAGGTCGCAGATACGCAGTATTTT
many | TRBJ2-5 | TRBD1 | TRBV29-1 | CSVSTGGAETQYF | TGCAGCGTGTCGACAGGGGGCGCAGAGACCCAGTACTTC
many | TRBJ1-2 | NA | TRBV24-1 | CATSDSRDSYGYTF | TGTGCCACCAGTGATTCCCGGGATTCCTATGGCTACACCTTC
NA | TRBJ2-1 | NA | TRBV6-5 | CASNPISRGVQEQFF | TGTGCCAGCAATCCAATAAGCCGGGGCGTTCAGGAGCAGTTCTTC
NA | TRBJ1-5 | TRBD1 | TRBV12-5 | CASQGEGPQHF | TGTGCTAGCCAGGGGGAAGGGCCCCAGCATTTT
NA | TRBJ2-3 | TRBD2 | TRBV5-8 | CASSRTSFRADTQYF | TGTGCCAGCAGCCGGACTAGTTTTAGGGCAGATACGCAGTATTTT
NA | TRBJ1-4 | NA | TRBV27 | CASSPHSRNEKLFF | TGTGCCAGCAGCCCACATTCAAGGAATGAAAAACTGTTTTTT
few | TRBJ1-6 | TRBD1 | TRBV5-1 | CASKGQGIAGSPLHF | TGCGCCAGCAAGGGACAGGGGATTGCAGGATCACCCCTCCACTTT